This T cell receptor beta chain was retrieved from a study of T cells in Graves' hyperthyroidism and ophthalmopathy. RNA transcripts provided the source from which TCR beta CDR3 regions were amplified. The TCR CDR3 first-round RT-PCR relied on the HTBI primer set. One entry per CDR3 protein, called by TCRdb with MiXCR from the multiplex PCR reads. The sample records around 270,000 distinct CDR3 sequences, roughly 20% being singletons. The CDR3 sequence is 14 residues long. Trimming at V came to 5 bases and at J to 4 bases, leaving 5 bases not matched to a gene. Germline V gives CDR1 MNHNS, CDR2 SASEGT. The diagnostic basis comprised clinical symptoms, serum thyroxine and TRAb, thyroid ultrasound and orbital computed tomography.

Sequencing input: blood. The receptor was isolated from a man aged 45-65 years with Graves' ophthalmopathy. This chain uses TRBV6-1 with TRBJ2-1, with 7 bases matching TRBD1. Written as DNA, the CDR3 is TGTGCCAGCAGTAGACCGGGACAGTACAATGAGCAGTTCTTC. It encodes CASSRPGQYNEQFF.